Listed here are 23 T cell receptor beta chains from one sample, sequenced in a study of Ad26.COV2.S vaccination and SARS-CoV-2 variants. This sample's treatment: 15 to 20 received Ad26.COV2.S at low or high dose, single or two shots; about 5 received placebo; per-sample allocation not given. Specimen acquisition occurred on day 63 following the initial vaccine or placebo injection. Method: immunoSEQ multiplex PCR; TCRdb's copy keeps in-frame clones and lacks some. Found here are some 290,000 clones, roughly 86% of them singletons; the top ten hold roughly 1.9%. The sequencing here drew on peripheral blood, taken in a trial of Ad26.COV2.S vaccine versus placebo. Source of these receptors: a person aged 18 to 59 who received the Ad26.COV2.S COVID-19 vaccine or a placebo.

The chain couples TRBV19 to TRBJ1-2; D is uncertain. The V and J ends lost 7 bases and 6 bases respectively, with 15 bases between them. CDR3 size: 13 residues. Germline V gene lookup returns CDR1 LNHDA and CDR2 SQIVND (reference sequence). CDR3 coding DNA: TGTGCCAGTAAGCAAAGGGCAGGTGATGGCTACACCTTC. Translated: CASKQRAGDGYTF.

The J gene is TRBJ2-4, the V gene TRBV30; 7 positions agree with TRBD1. The germline V gene has CDR1 GTSNPN and CDR2 SVGIG (reference sequence). V lost 4 bases to trimming and J lost 6 bases; unmatched junction nucleotides: 9. The CDR3 extends over 14 amino acids. The CDR3 is CAWNPPGQTNIQYF. CDR3 nucleotide sequence: TGTGCCTGGAATCCCCCGGGACAGACAAACATTCAGTACTTC.

A few counts support this clone. The rearrangement uses TRBV7-8 and TRBJ1-1; D is possibly TRBD1 (6 bases). Germline CDR1 reads SGHVS; CDR2 reads FQNEAQ. The V gene lost 7 bases and the J gene lost 1 base, with 22 bases spanning the gap. The CDR3 is 17 residues long. This CDR3 is CASNLNREPRGNTEAFF. The CDR3 bases are TGTGCCAGCAACCTTAACAGGGAGCCAAGGGGGAACACTGAAGCTTTCTTT.

This sequence joins TRBV5-1 and TRBJ2-2, with D possibly TRBD2 on 7 matching bases. Germline CDR1 reads SGHRS; CDR2 reads YFSETQ. V lost 6 bases, J lost 7 bases, and 25 bases lay in between. The CDR3 totals 17 residues. The CDR3 DNA reads as TGCGCCAGCACCCCCCGAGGAGGGGGGGGGCTGGACGGGGAGCTGTTTTTT. Translated: CASTPRGGGGLDGELFF.

This CDR3 reads CASSPGTGDLYEQYF. In nucleotides, the CDR3 is TGTGCCAGCTCACCTGGGACAGGGGACCTGTACGAGCAGTACTTC. The rearrangement joins TRBV18 to TRBJ2-7; 10 bases fit TRBD1. The CDR3 sequence is 15 residues long. Germline V gives CDR1 KGHSH, CDR2 LQKENI. Trimming cost V 3 bases and J 4 bases; bases outside gene matches: 6.

V usage is TRBV16 and J usage is TRBJ1-2; 10 bases are shared with TRBD1. CDR3 size: 15 residues. CDR1 is KGHSY and CDR2 is FQNENV in the germline V gene. J was trimmed by 3 bases and V by 1 base; bases with no gene match: 2. The CDR3, as DNA: TGTGCCAGCAGCCAATACGGGACAGGGGACTATGGCTACACCTTC. Its translation: CASSQYGTGDYGYTF.

The V gene is TRBV18, the J gene TRBJ2-7; TRBD1 might be the D (5 bases). This CDR3 is 16 amino acids long. Trimming took off 2 bases at V and 4 bases at J, with 18 bases between the two ends. The germline V gene has CDR1 KGHSH and CDR2 LQKENI. CDR3 sequence (DNA): TGTGCCAGCTCACCAGGGTCGGACACGAAAGGATACGAGCAGTACTTC. Its protein is CASSPGSDTKGYEQYF.

This chain connects TRBV15 to TRBJ1-4; 7 bases map to TRBD1. CDR1 and CDR2 (germline): LNHNV, YYDKDF (reference sequence). The CDR3 totals 14 residues. Trimming cost V 3 bases and J 5 bases; bases outside gene matches: 3. CDR3 sequence: CATSRGQKNEKLFF. Here the CDR3 DNA reads TGTGCCACCAGCAGGGGACAGAAAAATGAAAAACTGTTTTTT. The full variable domain, its missing parts supplied by reference TRBV15 and TRBJ1-4, is DAMVIQNPRYQVTQFGKPVTLSCSQTLNHNVMYWYQQKSSQAPKLLFHYYDKDFNNEADTPDNFQSRRPNTSFCFLDIRSPGLGDTAMYLCATSRGQKNEKLFFGSGTQLSVL.

V usage is TRBV2 and J usage is TRBJ2-5; D remains ambiguous. Trimming removed 6 bases at V and 2 bases at J, with 19 bases between. Germline CDR1 SNHLY, CDR2 FYNNEI. The CDR3 consists of 16 residues. CDR3 coding DNA: TGTGCCAGCAGATCGCAAACGAACAGCCCTCAAGAGACCCAGTACTTC. Protein product: CASRSQTNSPQETQYF.

V is TRBV5-1 and J is TRBJ1-1; TRBD1 is a possible D gene (5 bases). CDR3 length: 15 residues. Between the trimmed V and J ends, which lost 4 bases and 6 bases, there was a span of 19 bases. Germline-derived CDR1 and CDR2 are SGHRS and YFSETQ. The CDR3: CASSTFQGGVAEAFF. The CDR3 DNA sequence: TGCGCCAGCAGCACCTTCCAAGGAGGGGTGGCTGAAGCTTTCTTT.

V usage is TRBV5-4 and J usage is TRBJ1-2; 7 nucleotides line up with TRBD1. Germline lookup yields CDR1 SGHNT and CDR2 YYREEE (reference sequence). V gave up 5 bases and J gave up 7 bases; unmatched junction bases: 8. This CDR3 region has 13 residues. DNA for the CDR3: TGTGCCAGCAGGGGGACAGAATATGTTGGCTACACCTTC. Translation gives CASRGTEYVGYTF.

The J gene is TRBJ2-2, the V gene TRBV5-1; 8 nucleotides agree with TRBD1. Trimming at V came to 0 bases and at J to 1 base, leaving 2 bases not matched to a gene. The V gene's germline CDR1 is SGHRS and CDR2 YFSETQ. This CDR3 is 16 amino acids long. The CDR3 DNA reads as TGCGCCAGCAGCTTGGGAACAGGGGGGAACACCGGGGAGCTGTTTTTT. The encoded protein is CASSLGTGGNTGELFF.

The CDR3, as DNA: TGTGCCACCAGTGATTCCGGGACAGGCCTGAACACTGAAGCTTTCTTT. This codes for CATSDSGTGLNTEAFF. The chain recombines TRBV24-1 with TRBJ1-1, with 8 bases matching TRBD1. The CDR3 covers 16 residues. Germline V gene sequence: CDR1 KGHDR, CDR2 SFDVKD. With 2 bases clipped from V and 0 bases from J, the junction kept 4 bases outside the gene matches.

V and J are TRBV2 and TRBJ2-3; a possible D gene is TRBD1 (6 bases). V lost 5 bases and J 2 bases, leaving 29 bases between the germline ends. Germline assignment: CDR1 SNHLY and CDR2 FYNNEI. This CDR3 is built from 20 residues. Here the CDR3 DNA reads TGTGCCAGCAGTCCCCGAGGGGCCCAGGGGATTCGGAGAACCACAGATACGCAGTATTTT. Its protein product is CASSPRGAQGIRRTTDTQYF.

The chain is built from TRBV25-1 and TRBJ1-2, with D perhaps matching TRBD1 (5 bases). The V gene's germline CDR1 is MGHDK and CDR2 SYGVNS. The CDR3 is 14 residues long. Trimming took 5 bases from V and 2 from J, leaving 12 bases between them. The CDR3 sequence: CASSTRQWNYGYTF. Written as DNA, the CDR3 is TGTGCCAGCAGTACCCGACAGTGGAACTATGGCTACACCTTC.

The V call is TRBV7-2, the J call TRBJ1-2; 7 nucleotides agree with TRBD1. Germline V lookup: CDR1 SGHTA, CDR2 FQGNSA. Trimming removed 5 bases from V and 6 bases from J; junction bases left unmatched: 15. There are 16 residues in the CDR3. The CDR3 coding sequence is TGTGCCAGCAGCCGTCAGATGGGACAGTCTTACGATGGCTACACCTTC. Encoded protein: CASSRQMGQSYDGYTF.

CDR3 residues: CASSFLSGYEQYF. CDR3 coding DNA: TGTGCCAGCAGCTTTCTTTCAGGGTACGAGCAGTACTTC. The V gene is TRBV11-2, the J gene TRBJ2-7, with D maybe TRBD1 (5 bases). The germline V and J ends were trimmed by 3 bases and 4 bases, with 10 bases remaining between them. The CDR3 extends over 13 amino acids. Germline V lookup: CDR1 SGHAT, CDR2 FQNNGV.

This clone was recorded only once. The J gene is TRBJ1-2, the V gene TRBV5-4; weak D call: TRBD1 (6 bases). With 0 bases removed from V and 6 bases from J, the gap between germline ends came to 18 bases. The CDR3 has 16 residues. CDR1 is SGHNT and CDR2 is YYREEE in the germline V gene (reference sequence). The CDR3 region is CASSLGGGRGRDGYTF. The CDR3 nucleotides read TGTGCCAGCAGCTTGGGCGGGGGCAGGGGACGCGATGGCTACACCTTC.

This clone showed up just a few times. This sequence joins TRBV5-1 and TRBJ1-4; 11 positions match TRBD1. This CDR3 has 15 amino acids. CDR1 is SGHRS and CDR2 is YFSETQ in the germline V gene. Unmatched junction bases numbered 6, after V lost 5 bases and J lost 6 bases. CDR3 sequence reads: CASREWTGGDEKLFF. DNA of the CDR3: TGCGCCAGCAGGGAATGGACAGGGGGCGATGAAAAACTGTTTTTT.

The chain carries TRBV6-5 and TRBJ1-2, with D perhaps matching TRBD1 (5 bases). V lost 7 bases and J 7 bases, leaving 16 bases between the germline ends. Per the germline V gene, CDR1 is MNHEY and CDR2 is SVGAGI. This CDR3 comprises 13 residues. The CDR3 reads CASMGKGAAGYTF. DNA for the CDR3: TGTGCCAGCATGGGAAAAGGGGCTGCTGGCTACACCTTC.

This clone was observed a single time. V gene TRBV4-3 combines with J gene TRBJ2-1; TRBD1 is a possible D gene (5 bases). CDR3 length: 18 amino acids. Trimming left V 0 bases short and J 5 bases short, with 20 bases between. Germline values: CDR1 LGHNA, CDR2 YSLEER. CDR3: CASSQDLVRAGRDNEQFF. DNA of the CDR3: TGCGCCAGCAGCCAAGATCTGGTTAGGGCAGGGCGCGACAATGAGCAGTTCTTC.

This clone came up many times. This chain links TRBV19 with TRBJ1-5; unclear D gene. CDR3 length: 14 residues. Germline V gene data show CDR1 as LNHDA and CDR2 as SQIVND (reference sequence). V shed 2 bases and J shed 6 bases, with 11 bases lying between them. The CDR3 bases are TGTGCCAGTAGTATATTGGGGAAGACTCAGCCCCAGCATTTT. This gives the protein CASSILGKTQPQHF. Supplemented by reference TRBV19 and TRBJ1-5, the full variable domain reads DGGITQSPKYLFRKEGQNVTLSCEQNLNHDAMYWYRQDPGQGLRLIYYSQIVNDFQKGDIAEGYSVSREKKESFPLTVTSAQKNPTAFYLCASSILGKTQPQHFGDGTRLSIL.

Only one count was recorded for this clone. The V call is TRBV29-1, the J call TRBJ2-3; 7 positions agree with TRBD2. The CDR3 loop spans 13 amino acids. V dropped 4 bases and J dropped 3; count of bases not matched to a gene: 4. Germline CDR1 reads SQVTM; CDR2 reads ANQGSEA. CDR3 protein: CSVGPGGTDTQYF. CDR3 nucleotide sequence: TGCAGCGTTGGCCCGGGGGGTACAGATACGCAGTATTTT.